Each of the 5 T cell receptor beta chains below was sequenced from the same sample in a study of cytomegalovirus exposure and HLA in healthy donors. Profiling relied on immunoSEQ multiplex PCR, and the TCRdb table lists in-frame clones only, not all of them. Here the sample spans 150,000 to 200,000 clones, about 82% being singletons. The sequenced sample consisted of PBMCs. These TCRs come from a woman under 30 in good health and CMV-seronegative.

CDR3 sequence reads: CASSAGQGLYSPLHF. DNA for the CDR3: TGTGCCAGCAGTGCTGGACAGGGTTTATATTCACCCCTCCACTTT. This chain links TRBV6-1 with TRBJ1-6, with 8 bases identical to TRBD1. This CDR3 comprises 15 residues. Germline V gives CDR1 MNHNS, CDR2 SASEGT. V trimming: 4 bases; J trimming: 8 bases; junction bases outside the gene matches: 7.

This chain joins TRBV6-5 and TRBJ2-7; the D is unclear. Germline V gene data show CDR1 as MNHEY and CDR2 as SVGAGI. The CDR3 runs to 16 residues. Trimming cost V 4 bases and J 2 bases, with 18 bases left between them. CDR3 protein: CASSSTPGGLPYEQYF. The CDR3 DNA sequence: TGTGCCAGCAGTTCCACCCCCGGCGGTCTCCCCTACGAGCAGTACTTC.

The V and J genes are TRBV27 and TRBJ2-7, with 7 bases matching TRBD1. V shed 7 bases and J 2 bases; nucleotides not matched to a gene: 5. Per germline, CDR1 MNHEY and CDR2 SMNVEV (reference sequence). CDR3 length: 13 residues. This CDR3 reads CASTRQGTYEQYF. CDR3 in DNA: TGTGCCAGCACAAGACAGGGTACCTACGAGCAGTACTTC.

The gene calls are TRBV30 and TRBJ2-1; 9 nucleotides line up with TRBD1. The CDR3 runs 14 residues. V lost 5 bases, J lost 8 bases, and 10 bases stayed unmatched. The V gene's germline CDR1 is GTSNPN and CDR2 SVGIG (reference sequence). The CDR3 is CAWGPGQGFDEQFF. The CDR3 region has the DNA TGTGCCTGGGGCCCGGGACAGGGTTTCGATGAGCAGTTCTTC.

The V call is TRBV6-4, the J call TRBJ1-1; 8 positions match TRBD1. The germline V gene encodes CDR1 MRHNA and CDR2 SNTAGT. The CDR3 covers 14 residues. After removal of 4 bases from V and 4 bases from J, the junction contained 5 bases not matched to a gene. The CDR3 region has the DNA TGTGCCAGCAGTGTACAGGGGGTTGGCACTGAAGCTTTCTTT. This encodes CASSVQGVGTEAFF.